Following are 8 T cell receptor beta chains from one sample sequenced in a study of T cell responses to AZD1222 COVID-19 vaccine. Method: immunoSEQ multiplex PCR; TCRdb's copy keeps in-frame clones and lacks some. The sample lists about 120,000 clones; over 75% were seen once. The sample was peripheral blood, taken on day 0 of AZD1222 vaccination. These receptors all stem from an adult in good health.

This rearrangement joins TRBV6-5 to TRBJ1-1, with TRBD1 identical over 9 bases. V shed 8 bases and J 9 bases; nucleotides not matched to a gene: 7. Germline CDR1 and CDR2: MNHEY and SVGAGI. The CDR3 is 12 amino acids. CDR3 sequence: CASGGQGGKAFF. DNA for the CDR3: TGTGCCAGCGGGGGACAGGGCGGCAAAGCTTTCTTT.

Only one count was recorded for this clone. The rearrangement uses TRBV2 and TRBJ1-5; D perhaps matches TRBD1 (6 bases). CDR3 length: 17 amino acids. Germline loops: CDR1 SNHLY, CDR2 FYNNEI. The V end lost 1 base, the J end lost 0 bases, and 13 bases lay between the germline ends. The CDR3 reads CASSEESGADSNQPQHF. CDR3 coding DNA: TGTGCCAGCAGTGAAGAATCAGGGGCAGATAGCAATCAGCCCCAGCATTTT.

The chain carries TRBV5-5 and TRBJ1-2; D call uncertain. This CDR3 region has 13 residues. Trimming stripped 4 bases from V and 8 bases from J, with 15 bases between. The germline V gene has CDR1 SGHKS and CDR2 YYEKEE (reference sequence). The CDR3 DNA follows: TGTGCCAGCAGCGGTGTCTCGGAGAAGGGCTACACCTTC. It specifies CASSGVSEKGYTF.

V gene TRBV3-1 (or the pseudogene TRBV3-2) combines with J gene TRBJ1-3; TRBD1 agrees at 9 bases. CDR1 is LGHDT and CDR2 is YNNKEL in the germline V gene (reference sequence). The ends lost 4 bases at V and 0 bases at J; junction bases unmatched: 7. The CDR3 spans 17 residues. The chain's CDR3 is CASSRRTGANSGNTIYF. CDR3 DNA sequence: TGTGCCAGCAGCCGACGGACAGGGGCCAACTCTGGAAACACCATATATTTT.

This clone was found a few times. The CDR3 DNA follows: TGTGCCAGAAGCAAAGGACTAGTGCACGAGCAGTACTTC. It is translated as CARSKGLVHEQYF. J is TRBJ2-7 and V is TRBV5-3; 7 bases are a match to TRBD2. TRBV5-3 is designated an ORF whose function remains uncertain. Trimming at V came to 4 bases and at J to 5 bases, leaving 6 bases not matched to a gene. The CDR3 sequence is 13 residues long.

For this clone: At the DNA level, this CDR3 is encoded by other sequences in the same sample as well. In DNA form, the CDR3 reads TGCGCCAGCAGCTTGGGCTACGAGCAGTACTTC. It codes for CASSLGYEQYF. The chain carries TRBV5-1 and TRBJ2-7; D gene uncertain. The germline gives CDR1 SGHRS, CDR2 YFSETQ. The CDR3 covers 11 residues. V lost 0 bases and J 3 bases, leaving 1 base between the germline ends.

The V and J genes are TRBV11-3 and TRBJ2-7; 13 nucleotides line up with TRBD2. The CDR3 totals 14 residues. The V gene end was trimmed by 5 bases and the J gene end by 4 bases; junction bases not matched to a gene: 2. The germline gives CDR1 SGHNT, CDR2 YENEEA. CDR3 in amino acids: CASSLGLAGYEQYF. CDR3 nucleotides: TGTGCCAGCAGCCTGGGACTAGCGGGGTACGAGCAGTACTTC.

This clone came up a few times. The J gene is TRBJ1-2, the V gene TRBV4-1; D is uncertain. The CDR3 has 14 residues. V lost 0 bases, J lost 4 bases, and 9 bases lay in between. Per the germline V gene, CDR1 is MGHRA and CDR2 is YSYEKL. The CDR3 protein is CASSQEGKPYGYTF. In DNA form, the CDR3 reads TGCGCCAGCAGCCAAGAGGGAAAACCCTATGGCTACACCTTC.